This T cell receptor beta chain stems from a study of CD8 T cells in Susac syndrome. The CDR3 is 15 amino acids. The germline CDR1 and CDR2 sequences are SGHTA and FQGTGA. With V trimmed by 5 bases and J by 10 bases, 12 bases remained unmatched. An amount of RNA that ranged from 0.5 to 1 ug was reverse transcribed with random hexamers. TCRdb recomputed calls from the immunoSEQ multiplex PCR reads with MiXCR, one row per CDR3 protein. The table includes approximately 140,000 distinct CDR3 sequences, around 94% detected once. Negative isolation yielded CD8+ and CD4+ T cells; FACS enriched TEMRA cells. This chain joins TRBV7-3 and TRBJ2-1, with TRBD2 matching over 9 bases. Sequenced sample: CD8+ T cells from PBMCs. The TCR sequence derives from a human donor in good health. The CDR3 spells CASSLVAGGPGEQFF. The CDR3 bases are TGTGCCAGCAGCCTTGTGGCGGGAGGGCCTGGGGAGCAGTTCTTC.